This passage covers 21 T cell receptor beta chains from one sample sequenced in a study of OX40 agonist ivuxolimab in advanced cancers. Clones were sequenced by immunoSEQ multiplex PCR, and TCRdb holds only the in-frame ones, with some missing. The sample lists about 93,000 clones, about 90% occurring once. This specimen consisted of CD4+ or CD8+ T cells sorted from blood, obtained in a trial of the OX40 agonist ivuxolimab. These TCRs come from an adult with an advanced solid tumor such as melanoma, head and neck, liver or kidney cancer.

J is TRBJ2-1 and V is TRBV14, with TRBD2 matching 8 bases. CDR1 SGHDN and CDR2 FVKESK come from the germline V gene. CDR3 length: 13 amino acids. Trimming removed 3 bases from V and 9 bases from J; junction bases left unmatched: 4. The CDR3, as DNA: TGTGCCAGCAGCCACTTGGCGGGAGGTGAGCAGTTCTTC. Amino acid sequence: CASSHLAGGEQFF.

This clone was seen just once. The chain uses TRBV18 and TRBJ1-3; 10 nucleotides line up with TRBD1. The CDR3 has 16 amino acids. Per the germline V gene, CDR1 is KGHSH and CDR2 is LQKENI. V lost 1 base and J lost 4; bases outside the gene matches: 4. Written as DNA, the CDR3 is TGTGCCAGCTCACCACTCGGGACAGGGGTCGGAAACACCATATATTTT. Protein: CASSPLGTGVGNTIYF.

The V call is TRBV7-3, the J call TRBJ1-1; D call uncertain. The CDR3 spans 13 residues. V lost 4 bases to trimming and J lost 1 base, with 7 bases between them. Per the germline V gene, CDR1 is SGHTA and CDR2 is FQGTGA. For the CDR3, the DNA is TGTGCCAGCAGCTCCCTGCGGAACACTGAAGCTTTCTTT. It yields the protein CASSSLRNTEAFF.

This sequence joins TRBV6-1 and TRBJ1-1; no firm D call. The V gene lost 3 bases and the J gene lost 10 bases, with 12 bases spanning the gap. This CDR3 region has 12 residues. The germline V gene has CDR1 MNHNS and CDR2 SASEGT. CDR3 residues: CASSEMGQVAFF. The DNA for the CDR3 is TGTGCCAGCAGTGAGATGGGTCAGGTAGCTTTCTTT.

This clone turned up a few times. V and J are TRBV5-1 and TRBJ2-5; 12 bases are shared with TRBD1. CDR1 SGHRS and CDR2 YFSETQ come from the germline V gene. V was pared by 5 bases and J by 4 bases, with 15 bases of the junction left unmatched. This CDR3 comprises 18 residues. The CDR3 here is CASRAETGTGGVGETQYF. In nucleotides, the CDR3 is TGCGCCAGCAGAGCAGAGACCGGGACAGGGGGCGTCGGAGAGACCCAGTACTTC. Based on the CDR3 plus reference TRBV5-1 and TRBJ2-5, the full variable domain is KAGVTQTPRYLIKTRGQQVTLSCSPISGHRSVSWYQQTPGQGLQFLFEYFSETQRNKGNFPGRFSGRQFSNSRSEMNVSTLELGDSALYLCASRAETGTGGVGETQYFGPGTRLLVL.

This clone was detected once. V usage is TRBV5-4 and J usage is TRBJ2-5; the D call may be TRBD1 or TRBD2 (5 bases each). This CDR3 comprises 15 residues. V gave up 0 bases and J gave up 5 bases, with 14 bases separating them. The germline V gene has CDR1 SGHNT and CDR2 YYREEE (reference sequence). The CDR3 spells CASSLGGTLGETQYF. The CDR3 nucleotides read TGTGCCAGCAGCTTGGGGGGGACGCTGGGGGAGACCCAGTACTTC.

The chain joins TRBV2 to TRBJ2-5; D ambiguous. The CDR3 is 12 residues long. Deletions cut 7 bases from V and 5 bases from J, with 11 bases between. Germline V gene sequence: CDR1 SNHLY, CDR2 FYNNEI. DNA of the CDR3: TGTGCCAGCACAGCCCCAGTCGAGACCCAGTACTTC. Protein: CASTAPVETQYF.

The CDR3 spells CASSIRADRPNYGYTF. The CDR3 nucleotides read TGTGCCAGTAGTATAAGAGCGGACAGGCCTAACTATGGCTACACCTTC. V is TRBV19 and J is TRBJ1-2; 7 bases fit TRBD1. Per the germline V gene, CDR1 is LNHDA and CDR2 is SQIVND (reference sequence). The CDR3 is made up of 16 amino acids. J gave up 0 bases and V 2 bases, and 6 bases lay outside the gene matches. The full variable domain, rest sourced from reference TRBV19 and TRBJ1-2, is DGGITQSPKYLFRKEGQNVTLSCEQNLNHDAMYWYRQDPGQGLRLIYYSQIVNDFQKGDIAEGYSVSREKKESFPLTVTSAQKNPTAFYLCASSIRADRPNYGYTFGSGTRLTVV.

The chain uses TRBV6-5 and TRBJ2-7; D might be TRBD1 (6 bases). There are 14 residues in the CDR3. V was cut by 5 bases and J by 12 bases, with 23 bases left in between. Germline V gene lookup returns CDR1 MNHEY and CDR2 SVGAGI. The CDR3 DNA reads as TGTGCCAGCAGTCCTACAGGGAGAGTACTGAGGGGGTACTTC. It yields the protein CASSPTGRVLRGYF.

To note about this clone: Compared with germline, one end of the junction differs, possibly owing to a read error. The same CDR3 is also encoded by other DNA sequences in this sample. This chain connects TRBV19 to TRBJ1-2, with D unclear. Germline V gene lookup returns CDR1 LNHDA and CDR2 SQIVND (reference sequence). This CDR3 contains 13 residues. CDR3 nucleotides: TGTGCCAGCAGTATCCTCACAGTCCTGGGCTACACCTTC. Translating gives CASSILTVLGYTF.

The chain employs TRBV6-1 and TRBJ2-3, with D possibly matching TRBD1 (6 bases). Germline CDR1 reads MNHNS; CDR2 reads SASEGT. The CDR3 totals 13 residues. Trimming removed 6 bases at V and 3 bases at J, with 10 bases between. The CDR3 DNA sequence: TGTGCCAGCAGACTACAGGGAACAGATACGCAGTATTTT. As protein: CASRLQGTDTQYF.

The chain combines TRBV7-3 with TRBJ2-3, with D perhaps matching TRBD2 (5 bases). Trimming removed 1 base at V and 1 base at J, with 6 bases between. The CDR3 extends over 14 amino acids. Germline V gene data show CDR1 as SGHTA and CDR2 as FQGTGA. CDR3 residues: CASSLNGGTDTQYF. The CDR3 DNA follows: TGTGCCAGCAGCTTAAACGGGGGCACAGATACGCAGTATTTT. Complete variable domain (other parts from reference TRBV7-3 and TRBJ2-3): GAGVSQTPSNKVTEKGKYVELRCDPISGHTALYWYRQSLGQGPEFLIYFQGTGAADDSGLPNDRFFAVRPEGSVSTLKIQRTERGDSAVYLCASSLNGGTDTQYFGPGTRLTVL.

The chain carries TRBV19 and TRBJ1-5, with D unclear. Germline values: CDR1 LNHDA, CDR2 SQIVND (reference sequence). The CDR3 sequence is 14 residues long. The V and J ends lost 4 bases and 8 bases respectively, with 15 bases between them. As DNA, the CDR3 is TGTGCCAGTAGTAGGAATTACCCTTCGGAGCCCCAGCATTTT. Its translation is CASSRNYPSEPQHF.

The chain recombines TRBV5-6 with TRBJ1-5; maybe TRBD1 (6 bases). The CDR3 spans 16 residues. CDR1 SGHDT and CDR2 YYEEEE come from the germline V gene. The V end lost 1 base, the J end lost 0 bases, and 11 bases lay between the germline ends. The CDR3 bases are TGTGCCAGCAGCTTGTGGGGGCAGAATAGCAATCAGCCCCAGCATTTT. It is translated as CASSLWGQNSNQPQHF.

The chain uses TRBV5-1 and TRBJ2-1; D gene unclear. This CDR3 spans 14 amino acids. Trimming left V 0 bases short and J 9 bases short, with 13 bases between. Germline assignment: CDR1 SGHRS and CDR2 YFSETQ. The DNA for the CDR3 is TGCGCCAGCAGCTTGGCCTTGGTTGGTGGTGAGCAGTTCTTC. Translating gives CASSLALVGGEQFF.

The gene calls are TRBV19 and TRBJ2-7, with 8 bases aligning to TRBD1. The CDR3 runs 15 residues. V lost 6 bases, J lost 3 bases, and 10 bases stayed unmatched. CDR1 and CDR2 (germline): LNHDA, SQIVND (reference sequence). CDR3 amino acids: CASRLEGTGLYEQYF. CDR3 sequence (DNA): TGTGCCAGTAGGTTGGAGGGGACAGGCCTCTACGAGCAGTACTTC.

The CDR3 bases are TGTGCCAGCTCCCGGGGGCCCGCCGGGGGCTATGGCTACACCTTC. Translated: CASSRGPAGGYGYTF. The chain joins TRBV2 to TRBJ1-2, with TRBD1 as a possible D gene (6 bases). CDR3 length: 15 amino acids. Trimming cost V 8 bases and J 4 bases, with 20 bases left between them. Germline CDR1 reads SNHLY; CDR2 reads FYNNEI.

This chain joins TRBV4-2 and TRBJ1-6; D gene unclear. Germline-derived CDR1 and CDR2 are LGHNA and YNFKEQ. The CDR3 consists of 16 residues. The ends were cut back, 4 bases at V and 3 bases at J, with 13 bases in the middle. CDR3 nucleotide sequence: TGTGCCAGCAGCCTGGGGAGGGTCAGCTATAATTCACCCCTCCACTTT. Protein product: CASSLGRVSYNSPLHF.

The rearrangement joins TRBV27 to TRBJ1-6, with D unclear. Germline V gene sequence: CDR1 MNHEY, CDR2 SMNVEV (reference sequence). The CDR3 totals 15 residues. Trimming cost V 7 bases and J 4 bases, with 14 bases left between them. For the CDR3, the DNA is TGTGCCAGCAACGATGCCTCGGGGTATAATTCACCCCTCCACTTT. Translation: CASNDASGYNSPLHF.

V usage is TRBV9 and J usage is TRBJ1-5; D remains unclear. CDR3 length: 13 residues. V was pared by 3 bases and J by 0 bases, with 4 bases between. CDR1 SGDLS and CDR2 YYNGEE come from the germline V gene. In DNA, the CDR3 is TGTGCCAGCAGCGGAAATAGCAATCAGCCCCAGCATTTT. As protein: CASSGNSNQPQHF.

The rearrangement links TRBV19 to TRBJ2-6; D not resolved. The germline V gene encodes CDR1 LNHDA and CDR2 SQIVND (reference sequence). The length of the CDR3 is 14 residues. V was shortened by 7 bases and J by 0 bases, with 7 bases between the two germline ends. The CDR3 region is CASNPHSGANVLTF. DNA for the CDR3: TGTGCCAGTAATCCCCACTCTGGGGCCAACGTCCTGACTTTC.